The next 4 T cell receptor beta chains were all read from a single sample in a study of low-dose radiotherapy and immunotherapy resistance in tumors. Sample time point: before trial treatment. With TRAV- and TRBV-specific primers, first-strand cDNA was made, covering the alpha and beta chains. The PCR that amplified TCRs ran for 20 cycles, relying on a constant-region primer and a V-primer adapter. Each CDR3 protein is one row after TCRdb ran MiXCR on the reads. The table lists approximately 70,000 distinct CDR3 sequences, around a third of them singletons. The source was PBMCs, collected before treatment. These receptor sequences come from a female donor with ovarian cancer.

This clonotype was found a few times. A single base separates this from a much larger clone, so it may be a read error. The rearrangement joins TRBV20-1 to TRBJ1-1; D is ambiguous. The germline gives CDR1 DFQATT, CDR2 SNEGSKA (reference sequence). This CDR3 spans 13 amino acids. CDR3 sequence: CSAKFRANSEAFF. CDR3 DNA: TGCAGTGCTAAGTTTCGGGCAAACAGTGAAGCTTTCTTT.

This clonotype was picked up many times. This sequence joins TRBV7-3 and TRBJ2-3; D unresolved. V shed 2 bases and J shed 2 bases, with 8 bases lying between them. The CDR3 has 14 amino acids. Per germline, CDR1 SGHTA and CDR2 FQGTGA. CDR3: CASSLSFDTDTQYF. The CDR3, as DNA: TGTGCCAGCAGCTTATCTTTTGACACAGATACGCAGTATTTT.

CDR3 in amino acids: CASTHRDKLSGANVLTF. CDR3 DNA sequence: TGTGCCAGCACCCACCGGGACAAATTGTCTGGGGCCAACGTCCTGACTTTC. J is TRBJ2-6 and V is TRBV12-3 or TRBV12-4; tentatively, D is TRBD1 (6 bases). This CDR3 comprises 17 residues. V lost 7 bases to trimming and J lost 1 base, with 17 bases between them.

This clonotype was recorded at least ten times. The rearrangement uses TRBV30 and TRBJ1-5, with 7 bases aligning to TRBD1. Germline V lookup: CDR1 GTSNPN, CDR2 SVGIG (reference sequence). The CDR3 is 16 amino acids. Trimming at V came to 0 bases and at J to 0 bases, leaving 5 bases not matched to a gene. The CDR3 reads CAWSVRQGYSNQPQHF. DNA of the CDR3: TGTGCCTGGAGTGTACGACAGGGCTATAGCAATCAGCCCCAGCATTTT.